The T cell receptor (beta chain) under discussion was sequenced for a study of blood T cell repertoires in COVID-19. In the study overall: COVID-19 samples, acute and convalescent, were from the United States, Italy and Spain.

The protocol was immunoSEQ multiplex PCR, while the TCRdb copy is restricted to in-frame clones and leaves out a portion. The sample yields about 73,000 clones, roughly 90% seen once. The receptor's source is a woman at least 80 years old with active or convalescent COVID-19. The sequencing sample was made of peripheral blood.

The DNA of the CDR3 is TGTGCCAGCAGCCCCCTCTACAGGCCCCCTGGGGCCAACGTCCTGACTTTC. This gives the protein CASSPLYRPPGANVLTF. The V call is TRBV14, the J call TRBJ2-6, with D possibly being TRBD1 (5 bases). The CDR3 covers 17 residues. Germline lookup yields CDR1 SGHDN and CDR2 FVKESK. Deletions cut 4 bases from V and 2 bases from J, with 15 bases between. The complete variable domain, with remaining parts taken from reference TRBV14 and TRBJ2-6, reads EAGVTQFPSHSVIEKGQTVTLRCDPISGHDNLYWYRRVMGKEIKFLLHFVKESKQDESGMPNNRFLAERTGGTYSTLKVQPAELEDSGVYFCASSPLYRPPGANVLTFGAGSRLTVL.